Shown below are 8 T cell receptor beta chains from a single sample sequenced in a study of T-cell memory formation after mild COVID-19. MiXCR was run by TCRdb on the 5' RACE reads, yielding one entry per CDR3 protein. Altogether 200,000 to 300,000 distinct CDR3 sequences are present, approximately 15% being singletons, with the ten largest covering more than 20%. The sample comprised PBMCs or a T cell subset sorted from them (not recorded which). The receptors shown here come from a man aged 18-30 years who had mild COVID-19 (a few samples of this study predate the infection). Cell type and time point are not known.

V and J are TRBV7-2 and TRBJ2-3; TRBD2 agrees at 7 bases. The ends lost 4 bases at V and 4 bases at J; junction bases unmatched: 11. Germline CDR1 reads SGHTA; CDR2 reads FQGNSA. The CDR3 length is 16 residues. The CDR3 sequence is CASSSLGGSTADTQYF. The CDR3 DNA sequence: TGTGCCAGCAGCTCCCTCGGGGGGAGCACGGCAGATACGCAGTATTTT.

The chain couples TRBV6-5 to TRBJ2-7, with TRBD1 as a possible D gene (5 bases). Germline CDR1 is MNHEY and CDR2 is SVGAGI. Trimming cost V 7 bases and J 3 bases, with 22 bases left between them. The CDR3 runs 16 residues. In DNA, the CDR3 is TGTGCCAGCACCATCCGGCAGGGCAGTTCGCTCTACGAGCAGTACTTC. Translating gives CASTIRQGSSLYEQYF.

This clonotype occurred a few times. The chain combines TRBV9 with TRBJ2-3, with a tentative D call TRBD2 (6 bases). There are 14 residues in the CDR3. Germline V lookup: CDR1 SGDLS, CDR2 YYNGEE. Trimming stripped 3 bases from V and 2 bases from J, with 10 bases between. The CDR3 DNA follows: TGTGCCAGCAGCGAGGCGGGGTACACAGATACGCAGTATTTT. Translation gives CASSEAGYTDTQYF. Using reference TRBV9 and TRBJ2-3 for the parts outside the CDR3, the full variable domain is DSGVTQTPKHLITATGQRVTLRCSPRSGDLSVYWYQQSLDQGLQFLIQYYNGEERAKGNILERFSAQQFPDLHSELNLSSLELGDSALYFCASSEAGYTDTQYFGPGTRLTVL.

This clonotype occurred a few times. The chain couples TRBV7-2 to TRBJ1-1; D is unclear. Looked up from germline, CDR1 is SGHTA and CDR2 is FQGNSA. The ends were cut back, 1 base at V and 3 bases at J, with 9 bases in the middle. The CDR3 contains 14 residues. CDR3 DNA sequence: TGTGCCAGCAGCTTAGAATGGGCCGACACTGAAGCTTTCTTT. Its translation: CASSLEWADTEAFF.

This clonotype was counted between two and nine times. This sequence joins TRBV4-1 and TRBJ2-2, with 10 bases aligning to TRBD1. The germline CDR1 and CDR2 sequences are MGHRA and YSYEKL. The CDR3 runs to 16 residues. The J segment lost 9 bases and the V segment lost 3 bases, leaving 10 bases of the junction unmatched. The chain's CDR3 is CASSQLRQGAIRELFF. In DNA form, the CDR3 reads TGCGCCAGCAGCCAGCTCCGACAGGGGGCTATCAGGGAGCTGTTTTTT.

The CDR3 sequence: CASSQLPGRTEAFF. The CDR3 DNA reads TGCGCCAGCAGCCAATTACCGGGACGGACAGAAGCTTTCTTT. The chain carries TRBV4-1 and TRBJ1-1; D is possibly TRBD1 (5 bases). Trimming pared 2 bases from V and 8 bases from J, leaving 15 bases between. The CDR3 is 14 amino acids. Germline loops: CDR1 MGHRA, CDR2 YSYEKL.

The chain couples TRBV5-1 to TRBJ2-5; TRBD1 aligns across 10 bases. Germline CDR1 SGHRS, CDR2 YFSETQ. The CDR3 consists of 15 residues. Trimming took 4 bases from V and 4 from J; bases not matched to a gene: 7. CDR3 DNA sequence: TGCGCCAGCAGCCCGCCGGGACAGGGGTTAGAGACCCAGTACTTC. Translating gives CASSPPGQGLETQYF. The full variable domain, with the rest looked up from reference TRBV5-1 and TRBJ2-5, is KAGVTQTPRYLIKTRGQQVTLSCSPISGHRSVSWYQQTPGQGLQFLFEYFSETQRNKGNFPGRFSGRQFSNSRSEMNVSTLELGDSALYLCASSPPGQGLETQYFGPGTRLLVL.

There are a few counts of this clonotype. This chain joins TRBV27 and TRBJ1-2; D perhaps matches TRBD1 (5 bases). Germline lookup yields CDR1 MNHEY and CDR2 SMNVEV (reference sequence). The CDR3 loop spans 13 amino acids. Trimming cost V 3 bases and J 8 bases, with 13 bases left between them. For the CDR3, the DNA is TGTGCCAGCAGTTTTGGGGGAGTGCGGGGCTACACCTTC. Translated, it gives CASSFGGVRGYTF.